This record looks at one TCR beta chain sequence and its context. The sample belongs to a study of blood T cell repertoires in COVID-19. Libraries were prepared by immunoSEQ multiplex PCR; TCRdb keeps only in-frame clonotypes and omits some of them. The sample has 200,000 to 250,000 clones; roughly 90% are singletons. Assignment of participants to cohorts was predicated upon participant-reported clinical history. Input material: PBMCs or T cells enriched from blood (not recorded which). This TCR was recovered from a woman between 50 and 59 years old in a cohort exposed to, infected with or recovered from COVID-19 (not recorded which).

The CDR3 bases are TGTGCCAGCTCACCAGGGGGAGGTGGCTACACCTTC. Translation: CASSPGGGGYTF. This chain uses TRBV18 with TRBJ1-2, with D possibly being TRBD1 (5 bases). This CDR3 region has 12 residues. V gave up 2 bases and J gave up 7 bases, with 8 bases separating them. CDR1 is KGHSH and CDR2 is LQKENI in the germline V gene.